The entry that follows covers one T cell receptor beta chain sequence. Other DNA sequences within the sample encode an identical CDR3. The CDR3 consists of 15 residues. Germline V gene sequence: CDR1 SGHKS, CDR2 YYEKEE (reference sequence). The V segment lost 3 bases and the J segment 1 base; nucleotides outside the gene matches: 5. Clones were read by immunoSEQ multiplex PCR, and TCRdb kept only the in-frame ones, dropping some. The data show about 190,000 clones, 75% to 90% seen once. These data come from a study of blood T cell repertoires in COVID-19. About the research overall: Acute and convalescent COVID-19 samples came from the United States, Italy and Spain. Sources were T cells, B-cell-depleted T cells, or PBMCs; the material itself was cDNA or gDNA.

The chain has TRBV5-5 and TRBJ1-1; TRBD1 matches at 8 bases. The sequencing sample was made of peripheral blood. This clonotype was obtained from a man younger than 45 with acute or convalescent COVID-19. CDR3 region: CASSSQGAGNTEAFF. In nucleotides, the CDR3 is TGTGCCAGCAGCTCTCAGGGGGCTGGGAACACTGAAGCTTTCTTT.